These T cell receptor beta chains were read from a single sample in a study of T-cell memory formation after mild COVID-19. TCRdb recomputed calls from the 5' RACE reads with MiXCR, one row per CDR3 protein. The table has some 490,000 distinct CDR3 sequences, roughly 20% seen once; the top ten hold 9% to 15%. The sample consisted of PBMCs or a T cell subset sorted from them (not recorded which). These TCRs come from an adult woman who had mild COVID-19 (a few samples of this study predate the infection). Cell type and time point are not known. Both conserved end residues are part of each CDR3. A D gene is named only where the DNA matches it firmly. Size is stated for part of the rows, as once, few or many counts, or as a class when the clone is expanded.

D gene: TRBD1
V gene: TRBV4-3
J gene: TRBJ1-5
clone size: -
CDR3 DNA: TGCGCCAGCAGCCAAGACAGGGGGGGGGATCAGCCCCAGCATTTT
CDR3 protein: CASSQDRGGDQPQHF

D gene: TRBD1
V gene: TRBV18
J gene: TRBJ1-2
clone size: -
CDR3 DNA: TGTGCCAGCTCCACGCCAGGGGGAGCTGGCTACACCTTC
CDR3 protein: CASSTPGGAGYTF

D gene: -
V gene: TRBV12-3/TRBV12-4
J gene: TRBJ2-3
clone size: few
CDR3 DNA: TGTGCCAGCAGTTCTCCTAATACGCAGTATTTT
CDR3 protein: CASSSPNTQYF

D gene: -
V gene: TRBV18
J gene: TRBJ2-7
clone size: -
CDR3 DNA: TGTGCCAGCTCACCACCCGGGGGAAACTACGAGCAGTACTTC
CDR3 protein: CASSPPGGNYEQYF

D gene: -
V gene: TRBV15
J gene: TRBJ1-4
clone size: -
CDR3 DNA: TGTGCCACCAGCAATAGGGCGGCGGTCGAAAAACTGTTTTTT
CDR3 protein: CATSNRAAVEKLFF

D gene: TRBD1
V gene: TRBV4-1
J gene: TRBJ2-5
clone size: -
CDR3 DNA: TGCGCCAGCAGCCAAGAGGCGGGACAGGGGGGACGAGAGACCCAGTACTTC
CDR3 protein: CASSQEAGQGGRETQYF

D gene: -
V gene: TRBV12-3/TRBV12-4
J gene: TRBJ2-7
clone size: -
CDR3 DNA: TGTGCCAGCAGTACCCCACGGATGACAGCGAATTTC
CDR3 protein: CASSTPRMTANF

D gene: TRBD1
V gene: TRBV29-1
J gene: TRBJ2-1
clone size: few
CDR3 DNA: TGCAGCGTTGAAGAGGACAGGAGTTACAATGAGCAGTTCTTC
CDR3 protein: CSVEEDRSYNEQFF

D gene: -
V gene: TRBV28
J gene: TRBJ2-7
clone size: -
CDR3 DNA: TGTGCCAGCAGTTTATCATCAGGGAGGTACGAGCAGTACTTC
CDR3 protein: CASSLSSGRYEQYF

D gene: TRBD2
V gene: TRBV6-6
J gene: TRBJ2-7
clone size: -
CDR3 DNA: TGTGCCAGCAGGAGAAGTACCGGGACTACGGCCTACGAGCAGTACTTC
CDR3 protein: CASRRSTGTTAYEQYF

D gene: -
V gene: TRBV20-1
J gene: TRBJ2-7
clone size: -
CDR3 DNA: TGCAGTGCCAGAACAGCAGATGCCTACGAGCAGTACTTC
CDR3 protein: CSARTADAYEQYF

D gene: -
V gene: TRBV7-2
J gene: TRBJ2-5
clone size: -
CDR3 DNA: TGTGCCAGCGCCGGGGGGCAGGGAGAGACCCAGTACTTC
CDR3 protein: CASAGGQGETQYF

D gene: -
V gene: TRBV29-1
J gene: TRBJ2-5
clone size: few
CDR3 DNA: TGCAGCCACGCGCTCTCCGAACAGGGGACCCAGTACTTC
CDR3 protein: CSHALSEQGTQYF

D gene: TRBD2
V gene: TRBV20-1
J gene: TRBJ2-3
clone size: -
CDR3 DNA: TGCAGTGCTAGTACCCAGCGGGGGAGCACAGATACGCAGTATTTT
CDR3 protein: CSASTQRGSTDTQYF

D gene: -
V gene: TRBV4-2
J gene: TRBJ2-3
clone size: -
CDR3 DNA: TGTGCCAGCAGCCAACAGAGTGCCCCAGATACGCAGTATTTT
CDR3 protein: CASSQQSAPDTQYF

D gene: TRBD2
V gene: TRBV6-2/TRBV6-3
J gene: TRBJ2-2
clone size: few
CDR3 DNA: TGTGCCAGCAGTTACTCAGGCAGCGGGGACACCGGGGAGCTGTTTTTT
CDR3 protein: CASSYSGSGDTGELFF

D gene: TRBD2
V gene: TRBV7-3
J gene: TRBJ2-1
clone size: few
CDR3 DNA: TGTGCCAGCAGCTTGCGCCCTGGACTAGCGGGGGGGCGGAGCAATGAGCAGTTCTTC
CDR3 protein: CASSLRPGLAGGRSNEQFF

D gene: TRBD1
V gene: TRBV7-2
J gene: TRBJ1-1
clone size: many
CDR3 DNA: TGTGCCAGCAGCCTCGGGACAGGGGGTAGGCGGAACACTGAAGCTTTCTTT
CDR3 protein: CASSLGTGGRRNTEAFF

D gene: -
V gene: TRBV5-5
J gene: TRBJ1-5
clone size: few
CDR3 DNA: TGTGCCAGCAGCTCATCGTCAAGCAATCAGCCCCAGCATTTT
CDR3 protein: CASSSSSSNQPQHF

D gene: TRBD1
V gene: TRBV18
J gene: TRBJ1-4
clone size: -
CDR3 DNA: TGTGCCAGCTCACTCAAGCCGGGACAGGGGGCTTCGGCGACTAATGAAAAACTGTTTTTT
CDR3 protein: CASSLKPGQGASATNEKLFF

D gene: TRBD1
V gene: TRBV20-1
J gene: TRBJ2-7
clone size: -
CDR3 DNA: TGCAGTGCTAGAGACGGGACAGGGCGGTACGAGCAGTACTTC
CDR3 protein: CSARDGTGRYEQYF

D gene: -
V gene: TRBV19
J gene: TRBJ1-4
clone size: -
CDR3 DNA: TGTGCCAGTAGTATAGTTGGGCTAAGTGAAAAACTGTTTTTT
CDR3 protein: CASSIVGLSEKLFF

D gene: -
V gene: TRBV27
J gene: TRBJ2-7
clone size: -
CDR3 DNA: TGTGCCAGCAGTCTTTGGACCCAAAGCTACGAGCAGTACTTC
CDR3 protein: CASSLWTQSYEQYF

D gene: -
V gene: TRBV2
J gene: TRBJ2-7
clone size: many
CDR3 DNA: TGTGCCAGCAGTTCCAGTACCACAAACTCCTACGAGCAGTACTTC
CDR3 protein: CASSSSTTNSYEQYF

D gene: -
V gene: TRBV5-4
J gene: TRBJ2-7
clone size: few
CDR3 DNA: TGTGCCAGCAGCTCCACCGACAGCTACCGTTACGAGCAGTACTTC
CDR3 protein: CASSSTDSYRYEQYF

D gene: -
V gene: TRBV19
J gene: TRBJ1-2
clone size: few
CDR3 DNA: TGTGCCAGTAGTATCCAGGAACGGGGGAACTATGGCTACACCTTC
CDR3 protein: CASSIQERGNYGYTF

D gene: -
V gene: TRBV12-3/TRBV12-4
J gene: TRBJ2-1
clone size: few
CDR3 DNA: TGTGCCAGCAGTTTAGAGGGACCGGTCAATGAGCAGTTCTTC
CDR3 protein: CASSLEGPVNEQFF

D gene: TRBD1
V gene: TRBV12-3/TRBV12-4
J gene: TRBJ1-6
clone size: -
CDR3 DNA: TGTGCCAGCAGTTTCAGGACAGGGGTGGGATCACCCCTCCACTTT
CDR3 protein: CASSFRTGVGSPLHF

D gene: -
V gene: TRBV12-3/TRBV12-4
J gene: TRBJ2-3
clone size: few
CDR3 DNA: TGTGCCAGCAGCCGCGTGGCGGGGATGCACACAGATACGCAGTATTTT
CDR3 protein: CASSRVAGMHTDTQYF

D gene: -
V gene: TRBV5-6
J gene: TRBJ1-1
clone size: -
CDR3 DNA: TGTGCCAGCAGCGGACGGACGAACACTGAAGCTTTCTTT
CDR3 protein: CASSGRTNTEAFF

D gene: -
V gene: TRBV14
J gene: TRBJ2-7
clone size: few
CDR3 DNA: TGTGCCAGCAGCCTTGAGGCCAGCCCCCAAGGTGGAGACTACGAGCAGTACTTC
CDR3 protein: CASSLEASPQGGDYEQYF

D gene: TRBD1
V gene: TRBV7-9
J gene: TRBJ2-3
clone size: -
CDR3 DNA: TGTGCCAGCAGCTTCCAGGGGGCACCACGCACAGATACGCAGTATTTT
CDR3 protein: CASSFQGAPRTDTQYF

D gene: -
V gene: TRBV20-1
J gene: TRBJ2-5
clone size: -
CDR3 DNA: TGCAGTGCTAGACAAACAGGATTCGAACAAGAGACCCAGTACTTC
CDR3 protein: CSARQTGFEQETQYF

D gene: TRBD2
V gene: TRBV7-8
J gene: TRBJ2-3
clone size: -
CDR3 DNA: TGTGCCAGCTTAGGGCGGGGGGGCCCAGATACGCAGTATTTT
CDR3 protein: CASLGRGGPDTQYF

D gene: TRBD2
V gene: TRBV12-3/TRBV12-4
J gene: TRBJ2-1
clone size: few
CDR3 DNA: TGTGCCAGCACCTCGGGGGGTGGCGAGCAGTTCTTC
CDR3 protein: CASTSGGGEQFF

D gene: TRBD1
V gene: TRBV4-1
J gene: TRBJ2-6
clone size: few
CDR3 DNA: TGCGCCAGCAGCCAGCCGGGACAGGGCGTCTCTGGGGCCAACGTCCTGACTTTC
CDR3 protein: CASSQPGQGVSGANVLTF

D gene: -
V gene: TRBV12-3/TRBV12-4
J gene: TRBJ2-1
clone size: many
CDR3 DNA: TGTGCCAGCAGTTTTGGGGCCCAAGGAGGAAATGAGCAGTTCTTC
CDR3 protein: CASSFGAQGGNEQFF

D gene: TRBD1
V gene: TRBV12-3/TRBV12-4
J gene: TRBJ2-2
clone size: -
CDR3 DNA: TGTGCCAGCAGATCGGGACAGGGGAACACCGGGGAGCTGTTTTTT
CDR3 protein: CASRSGQGNTGELFF

D gene: -
V gene: TRBV6-2/TRBV6-3
J gene: TRBJ2-1
clone size: -
CDR3 DNA: TGTGCCAGCACACACTTGGATGAGCAGTTCTTC
CDR3 protein: CASTHLDEQFF

D gene: -
V gene: TRBV25-1
J gene: TRBJ1-2
clone size: few
CDR3 DNA: TGTGCCAGCAGGAGGAGGGATTACCTTAACTATGGCTACACCTTC
CDR3 protein: CASRRRDYLNYGYTF

D gene: -
V gene: TRBV20-1
J gene: TRBJ2-7
clone size: few
CDR3 DNA: TGCAGTGCTAGAGCTGGACAGGGAGGGCCCTACGAGCAGTACTTC
CDR3 protein: CSARAGQGGPYEQYF

D gene: -
V gene: TRBV6-5
J gene: TRBJ2-2
clone size: few
CDR3 DNA: TGTGCCAGCAGTTACGGCAGGGTAACCGGGGAGCTGTTTTTT
CDR3 protein: CASSYGRVTGELFF

D gene: -
V gene: TRBV7-2
J gene: TRBJ1-5
clone size: few
CDR3 DNA: TGTGCCAGCAGCTCCGGACAGTTTAGCAATCAGCCCCAGCATTTT
CDR3 protein: CASSSGQFSNQPQHF

D gene: TRBD1
V gene: TRBV11-3
J gene: TRBJ2-2
clone size: -
CDR3 DNA: TGTGCCAGCAGCTTCGTGACAGGGGACACCGGGGAGCTGTTTTTT
CDR3 protein: CASSFVTGDTGELFF

D gene: -
V gene: TRBV24-1
J gene: TRBJ1-5
clone size: -
CDR3 DNA: TGTGCCACCAGTGGGAGGGAATGGCAGCCCCAGCATTTT
CDR3 protein: CATSGREWQPQHF

D gene: TRBD1
V gene: TRBV12-3/TRBV12-4
J gene: TRBJ1-2
clone size: -
CDR3 DNA: TGTGCCAGCAGTTTACGTGGGACAGGGGGCTTGGGCTACACCTTC
CDR3 protein: CASSLRGTGGLGYTF

D gene: TRBD2
V gene: TRBV24-1
J gene: TRBJ2-7
clone size: -
CDR3 DNA: TGTGCCACCAGTGGCGGGAGCTCCAACGAGCAGTACTTC
CDR3 protein: CATSGGSSNEQYF

D gene: TRBD2
V gene: TRBV6-6
J gene: TRBJ2-1
clone size: few
CDR3 DNA: TGTGCCAGCAGCAGAAGACTAGCCCAAGAGATCACCAATGAGCAGTTCTTC
CDR3 protein: CASSRRLAQEITNEQFF

D gene: -
V gene: TRBV28
J gene: TRBJ2-3
clone size: few
CDR3 DNA: TGTGCCAGCAGTCCACTAGTAGGAACGGCAGATACGCAGTATTTT
CDR3 protein: CASSPLVGTADTQYF

D gene: TRBD1
V gene: TRBV11-1
J gene: TRBJ2-3
clone size: few
CDR3 DNA: TGTGCCAGCAGTAAACAGGGGACTACGCAGTATTTT
CDR3 protein: CASSKQGTTQYF

D gene: -
V gene: TRBV4-2
J gene: TRBJ2-2
clone size: many
CDR3 DNA: TGTGCCAGCAGCCCCCCGACCGGGGAGCTGTTTTTT
CDR3 protein: CASSPPTGELFF

D gene: TRBD2
V gene: TRBV2
J gene: TRBJ2-1
clone size: many
CDR3 DNA: TGTGCCAGCAGTGAAGAGCGGGGGGCCTACAATGAGCAGTTCTTC
CDR3 protein: CASSEERGAYNEQFF

D gene: -
V gene: TRBV18
J gene: TRBJ2-7
clone size: few
CDR3 DNA: TGTGCCAGCTCACCAAACCGGGACTCCTACGAGCAGTACTTC
CDR3 protein: CASSPNRDSYEQYF

D gene: TRBD2
V gene: TRBV5-1
J gene: TRBJ2-7
clone size: -
CDR3 DNA: TGCGCCAGCAGCTTGGGACTAGCGTGGGAGCAGTACTTC
CDR3 protein: CASSLGLAWEQYF